Given below is one TCR beta chain in context. What this receptor recognizes is not known. Qualities for individual bases were not recorded, and no much larger clone is one base off. The immunoSEQ hsTCRB assay version 4, run in survey mode, was used to sequence TCRbeta repertoires from genomic DNA. For TCRbeta sequencing, genomic DNA was diluted to around 10 ng/uL, with up to about 1 ug used per sample. As for the original processing: ImmunoSeq Analyzer 3.0 was used for analysis of TCRbeta data, and diversity was computed on productive nucleotide rearrangements. Using the Immunarch R package, the improved Chao index served to estimate lower-bound TCR diversity and the Gini coefficient served to estimate clonality. Different nucleotide rearrangements encoding the same CDR3beta amino acid sequence were counted as distinct clonotypes. TCRbeta sequences significantly enriched in antigen-responding cells relative to anti-CD3/anti-CD28-activated cells were identified by differential abundance analysis. GLIPH2 grouped TCRs by predicted peptide-MHC specificity, both within each participant and across combined participant data sets. Entries here come from immuneACCESS through TCRdb and include only in-frame sequences with V and J called. Some clones fail to appear in such tables; in the studies checked, an unresolved V gene covers under half of the shortfall, and the cause of the remainder is unknown. That table supplies the V and J calls and clone size; D and trimming were determined from the DNA. Present in this sample are under 45,000 clones, about 89% of which were seen just once. About 0.94% of the sample goes to the ten largest clones.

The sample's treatment or condition label, decoded: suppressive antiretroviral therapy. Cells were stimulated with anti-CD3/anti-CD28 magnetic beads as a nonspecific positive control representing the CD4+ T cell repertoire. CD4+ T cells that responded were sorted based on upregulation of both CD40 ligand and CD69. HIV-1-infected adults in whom suppressive ART had been started during chronic infection were enrolled as participants. For at least 4 years, the participants' plasma HIV-1 RNA had been undetectable, below 50 copies/mL. To be included, a participant needed positive CMV serology and a CD4+ T cell count above 400 cells/uL. Before stimulation, PBMCs were isolated using density centrifugation and then depleted of CD8+ T cells. For around 19 hours, the CD8-depleted PBMCs were stimulated with anti-CD28/CD49d costimulation, a CD40-blocking antibody, and enfuvirtide to prevent new infections. Cell sorting was performed on a Beckman Coulter MoFlo Legacy or XDP sorter, and dead cells were excluded with propidium iodide. For samples with more than one million cells, genomic DNA was extracted with the QIAamp DNA Mini Kit, and for all other samples the Quick-DNA Microprep Kit was used.

The entry originates in a study of persistence of HIV-infected CD4 T cells (TCRdb year 2020). A note on the overall study: Participants had been on suppressive ART for a median of roughly eight years. Anti-CD3/anti-CD28 stimulation activated a higher proportion of cells, with a lower memory fraction, than antigen stimulation. The clonality of all cells in each sorted population was assessed by TCRbeta sequencing, whereas the clonality of infected cells was assessed by proviral sequencing. CMV- and HIV-1 Gag-responding CD4+ T cells were isolated from ART-treated individuals so that antigen-driven clonal expansion of HIV-1-infected cells could be examined. Peripheral blood samples of up to 180 mL were obtained at multiple time points, with the exception of two participants, for whom leukapheresis was performed at a single time point. The TCR cluster analysis across participants included under ten participants for CMV and 6 or 7 participants for Gag.

On the study overall, not on this receptor specifically: TCRbeta richness in CMV- and Gag-responding cells was significantly lower than in anti-CD3/anti-CD28-responding cells; CMV-responding cells had higher oligoclonality than CD3/CD28-stimulated and Gag-responding cells. Antigen-responding cells were enriched for expanded CDR3beta sequences that were degenerate, which suggests that CD4+ responses to CMV and Gag underwent convergent selection. Only a small number of individuals took part in the study, and only a limited range of antigens was tested. TCR oligoclonality correlated with proviral oligoclonality within the same sorted populations. Bulk TCR analyses could not be restricted to the rare CMV-responding cells that actually carried HIV-1 proviruses.

The starting material was CD4+ T cells sorted from PBMCs after roughly 18-hour stimulation, obtained from a patient who received antiretroviral therapy. The cell subset or site tag for this specimen amounts to: CD40L+CD69+ CD4 T cells responding to anti-CD3/anti-CD28 beads, representing the overall repertoire. The sequence was collected from an adult man with HIV who was CMV-seropositive.

The base sequence is TGTGCCAGCAGTTACACGACCAATCAGCCCCAGCATTTT. Translated, this is CASSYTTNQPQHF. This chain joins TRBV6-5 to TRBJ1-5, with the D gene not confidently named. The V and J ends are trimmed by 2 bases and 3 bases, leaving 5 bases between them. CDR1 is given as MNHEY and CDR2 as SVGAGI, both from the germline V gene. From its cysteine to its phenylalanine, the CDR3 spans 13 amino acids. Left in the record is the CDR3 DNA by itself, 39 bases read in frame from the first base.